The entry below gives a single T cell receptor (beta chain) sequence along with its context. Its specificity is not known. PCR was performed using 60 Vbeta and 13 Jbeta primers. Generated by immunoSEQ multiplex PCR, the TCRdb table keeps only in-frame clones and is missing some. The sample records 85,000 to 95,000 clones, 76% being singletons. With 2 bases clipped from V and 4 bases from J, the junction kept 7 bases outside the gene matches. CDR1 and CDR2 from the germline V gene are KGHSH and LQKENI. The CDR3 has 16 amino acids. This record comes from a study of cytomegalovirus exposure and HLA in healthy donors. The study, taken as a whole, reports: Immune exposure information available was restricted to CMV serostatus. Most TCR sequences were rare, but some public TCRs occurred in many donors.

Nominally healthy donors were sampled, though unrecorded immune exposures were likely. The TCR was taken from a man aged 25-45 years in good health and CMV-seropositive. Sequencing was performed on PBMCs. The chain combines TRBV18 with TRBJ1-2; 10 positions agree with TRBD1. In DNA form, the CDR3 reads TGTGCCAGCTCACCATGGGGACAGGGGCCCTTCTATGGCTACACCTTC. Protein sequence: CASSPWGQGPFYGYTF.